This T cell receptor beta chain appears in the sequencing data of a study of blood T cells in healthy people across ages. Together with a sample-barcoded 5' primer, a J-beta primer mix was included in a second PCR lasting about 7 to 11 cycles. TCRdb reanalysed the 5' RACE reads using MiXCR and keeps one entry per CDR3 protein. The top ten hold roughly 8% of the sample, which has about 1.7 million distinct CDR3 sequences, 28% seen once. Per germline, CDR1 MNHNY and CDR2 SVGAGI (reference sequence). This CDR3 comprises 14 residues. Trimming removed 6 bases from V and 4 bases from J; junction bases left unmatched: 8.

What was sequenced was blood. The source of this sequence is a woman in her twenties or thirties in good health. The V gene is TRBV6-6, the J gene TRBJ1-1; 7 bases map to TRBD1. The CDR3 sequence: CASSENRGGTEAFF. The DNA of the CDR3 is TGTGCCAGCAGCGAGAACAGGGGTGGCACTGAAGCTTTCTTT.